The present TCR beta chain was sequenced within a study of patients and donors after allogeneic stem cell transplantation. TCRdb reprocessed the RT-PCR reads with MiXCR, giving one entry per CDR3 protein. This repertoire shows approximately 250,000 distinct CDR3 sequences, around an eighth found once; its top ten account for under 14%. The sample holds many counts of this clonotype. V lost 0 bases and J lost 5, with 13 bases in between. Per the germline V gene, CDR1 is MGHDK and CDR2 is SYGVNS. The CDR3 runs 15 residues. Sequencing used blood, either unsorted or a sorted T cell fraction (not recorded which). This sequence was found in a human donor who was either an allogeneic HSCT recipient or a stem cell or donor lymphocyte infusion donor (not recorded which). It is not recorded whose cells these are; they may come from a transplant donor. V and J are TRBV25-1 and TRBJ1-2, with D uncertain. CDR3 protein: CASSEYIGTRYGYTF. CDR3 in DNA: TGTGCCAGCAGTGAATATATCGGCACTCGGTATGGCTACACCTTC.